The clone carrying this TCR beta chain was seen only a few times. Its antigen is undetermined. Time point given: persistent/refractory GD, antithyroid drugs over 5 years with positive TRAb. Preparation of the TCR library used RNA extracted from PBMCs. Patients were from an endocrinology department in Xi'an, China. This entry belongs to a study of regulatory T cells in long-lasting Graves disease. Overall study results and limits: Persistent disease exhibited a predilection for TRBV28, TRBJ1-2 and TRBJ2-5.

V gave up 6 bases and J gave up 0 bases; unmatched junction bases: 8. This CDR3 region has 16 residues. HTBI primers from iRepertoire and Arm-PCR of CDR3 regions yielded the TCR beta libraries. How the authors handled the data: Identified across the samples were over 50 TRBV segments and 13 to 15 TRBJ segments. A single record per CDR3 protein comes from TCRdb applying MiXCR to the multiplex PCR reads. The V and J calls and clone size are TCRdb's, not the authors'. The repertoire includes over 350,000 distinct CDR3 sequences, around 20% of them detected once, and roughly 20% sits in the top ten. Sequenced material: peripheral blood mononuclear cells (PBMCs), taken when the disease was refractory, from a patient treated with antithyroid drugs. This chain joins TRBV12-3 or TRBV12-4 and TRBJ2-4; TRBD1 matches at 7 bases. The origin of this receptor is a female donor with Graves disease. The CDR3 region is CASSPDRALAKNIQYF. The CDR3 DNA is TGTGCCAGCAGCCCCGACAGGGCGCTAGCCAAAAACATTCAGTACTTC.